These T cell receptor beta chains were read from a single sample in a study of response to subunit inactivated influenza vaccine. A single record per CDR3 protein comes from TCRdb applying MiXCR to the RT-PCR reads. The data hold 490,000 or so distinct CDR3 sequences, with roughly 8.2% observed a single time. This sample comprised PBMCs from blood, obtained around 25 months after vaccination. The receptor set was obtained from a man aged 50 to 75 who received an inactivated influenza vaccine. Each CDR3 is given with its conserved first and last residue. A D gene is named only where the DNA matches it firmly. Only part of the rows carry a size: once, few, many, or a class if the clone is expanded.

DNA | CDR3 | J | size | V | D
TGCGCCAGCAGTGAGGCGGGACAGGTAGAGGGCACAGATACGCAGTATTTT | CASSEAGQVEGTDTQYF | TRBJ2-3 | - | TRBV10-2 | TRBD1
TGTGCCAGCAGTTTTGGCGGGGCAGTTCCGCCCCAGCATTTT | CASSFGGAVPPQHF | TRBJ1-5 | few | TRBV28 | -
TGTGCCAGCAACTGGGGGCTAGCGGACTACAATGAGCAGTTCTTC | CASNWGLADYNEQFF | TRBJ2-1 | - | TRBV5-4 | -
TGTGCCAGCAGCCAAGAAGGGGGCAGGGGGTTCCACAATGAGCAGTTCTTC | CASSQEGGRGFHNEQFF | TRBJ2-1 | - | TRBV3-1 | TRBD1
TGTGCCAGCAGCCCTGATCTTGGGGCTGAAGCTTTCTTT | CASSPDLGAEAFF | TRBJ1-1 | - | TRBV7-2 | -
TGCAGTGCTAGAGATATGGCTCGGCCTCTGAACACTGAAGCTTTCTTT | CSARDMARPLNTEAFF | TRBJ1-1 | - | TRBV20-1 | -
TGTGCCAATCTGGGGGACCATGGCTACACCTTC | CANLGDHGYTF | TRBJ1-2 | many | TRBV12-3/TRBV12-4 | -
TGTGCCTGGAGTGGTTGGTTTCGTGGGCAGTTCTTC | CAWSGWFRGQFF | TRBJ2-1 | few | TRBV30 | -
TGCGCCAGCAGCTTGGAGGGCAGGGACCACGAGCAGTACTTC | CASSLEGRDHEQYF | TRBJ2-7 | few | TRBV5-1 | -
TGTGCCAGCAGCTTAGACGGCACTATGGGGGGAAATGAGCAGTTCTTC | CASSLDGTMGGNEQFF | TRBJ2-1 | - | TRBV7-8 | -
TGTGCCAGCAGCTTGCGTCGGGACACCGGGGAGCTGTTTTTT | CASSLRRDTGELFF | TRBJ2-2 | few | TRBV5-4 | -
TGTGCCAGCGGAGTACAGGGGGCTAGCACTGAAGCTTTCTTT | CASGVQGASTEAFF | TRBJ1-1 | many | TRBV14 | TRBD1
TGCAGTGCTAGAGACCCCCGGACAGGGCGCACCGGGGAGCTGTTTTTT | CSARDPRTGRTGELFF | TRBJ2-2 | few | TRBV20-1 | TRBD1
TGTGCCAGCAGCGTGCATACAGCGTTACGCTCCTACGAGCAGTACTTC | CASSVHTALRSYEQYF | TRBJ2-7 | few | TRBV3-1 | -
TGTGCCAGCAGCAAAGTCCCGGGCCGCCTACAGACAGACGAGCAGTACTTC | CASSKVPGRLQTDEQYF | TRBJ2-7 | few | TRBV21-1 | -
TGCAGTGCTACGCGGGACAGCTCCTACGAGCAGTACTTC | CSATRDSSYEQYF | TRBJ2-7 | few | TRBV20-1 | -
TGTGCCATCAGTGAGTCGGGCACTAGCGGGAGATCCGAGCAGTACTTC | CAISESGTSGRSEQYF | TRBJ2-7 | many | TRBV10-3 | TRBD2
TGTGCCAGCAGTTTGGATGACAGGGAAGTTACTGAAGCTTTCTTT | CASSLDDREVTEAFF | TRBJ1-1 | many | TRBV12-3/TRBV12-4 | TRBD1
TGTGCCAGCAGTTTATCGGCTAGCGGGGAGTACCAAGAGACCCAGTACTTC | CASSLSASGEYQETQYF | TRBJ2-5 | - | TRBV28 | TRBD2
TGTGCCAGCAGTTTATGGGGTACAACTAATGAAAAACTGTTTTTT | CASSLWGTTNEKLFF | TRBJ1-4 | many | TRBV27 | -
TGCAGTGCTAGAGCCCCAAGTGGCCGGGACAGGGTTATCTACGAGCAGTACTTC | CSARAPSGRDRVIYEQYF | TRBJ2-7 | - | TRBV20-1 | TRBD1
TGTGCCAGCAGACCAGACCCGAATCTCAATGAGCAGTTCTTC | CASRPDPNLNEQFF | TRBJ2-1 | many | TRBV7-2 | -
TGTGCCAGCAGTTGGACCATTTACAATGAGCAGTTCTTC | CASSWTIYNEQFF | TRBJ2-1 | many | TRBV2 | -
TGTGCCAGCAGTCCCCCCAGGGGCAATGAGCAGTTCTTC | CASSPPRGNEQFF | TRBJ2-1 | many | TRBV12-3/TRBV12-4 | -
TGTGCCAGCAGCTTACCCGGGACAGAGAACACTGAAGCTTTCTTT | CASSLPGTENTEAFF | TRBJ1-1 | many | TRBV11-2 | TRBD1